This entry lists 23 T cell receptor beta chains sequenced from one sample in a study of identical twins. TCRdb redid the calling of the 5' RACE reads with MiXCR, one entry per CDR3 protein. The sample consists of 1,800,000 or so distinct CDR3 sequences, roughly a third of them appearing once. Sequences were obtained from cord blood. These receptors all stem from a newborn girl in good health.

This clonotype occurred many times. The chain recombines TRBV4-1 with TRBJ2-3; D perhaps matches TRBD2 (5 bases). The CDR3 covers 12 residues. Per germline, CDR1 MGHRA and CDR2 YSYEKL. V lost 1 base and J 7 bases, leaving 6 bases between the germline ends. CDR3 DNA sequence: TGCGCCAGCAGCCAAGTCGGGAATACGCAGTATTTT. Its translation is CASSQVGNTQYF.

V is TRBV6-6 and J is TRBJ2-7; 7 nucleotides agree with TRBD2. CDR3 length: 15 amino acids. Germline V gene data show CDR1 as MNHNY and CDR2 as SVGAGI (reference sequence). J lost 0 bases, V lost 7 bases, and 9 bases had no gene match. The CDR3 sequence: CASTGGERSSYEQYF. The CDR3 coding sequence is TGTGCCAGCACGGGAGGAGAGCGATCCTCCTACGAGCAGTACTTC.

This clonotype was detected only a few times. The chain recombines TRBV27 with TRBJ1-2, with no clear D. With 6 bases removed from V and 3 bases from J, the gap between germline ends came to 11 bases. This CDR3 spans 13 amino acids. The germline CDR1 and CDR2 sequences are MNHEY and SMNVEV (reference sequence). The CDR3 is CASSISGDYGYTF. CDR3 sequence (DNA): TGTGCCAGCAGCATATCCGGGGACTATGGCTACACCTTC.

This clonotype was seen a handful of times. This chain joins TRBV4-2 and TRBJ2-2, with D hard to call. Germline CDR1 and CDR2: LGHNA and YNFKEQ. V was cut by 0 bases and J by 4 bases, with 6 bases left in between. The CDR3 runs 14 residues. CDR3 in amino acids: CASSQDRVTGELFF. CDR3 DNA sequence: TGTGCCAGCAGCCAAGATAGGGTCACCGGGGAGCTGTTTTTT.

This clonotype showed up just a few times. The chain links TRBV6-6 to TRBJ2-7; TRBD2 aligns across 15 bases. The CDR3 has 14 residues. The V segment lost 6 bases and the J segment 7 bases; nucleotides outside the gene matches: 4. CDR1 and CDR2 (germline): MNHNY, SVGAGI (reference sequence). The CDR3 coding sequence is TGTGCCAGCAGCGGACTAGCGGGAGGGGAAGAGCAGTACTTC. It encodes CASSGLAGGEEQYF.

This clonotype was observed a few times. V and J are TRBV20-1 and TRBJ2-1, with 8 bases lining up with TRBD2. The CDR3 consists of 18 residues. V lost 3 bases and J lost 0; bases outside the gene matches: 13. Germline V gives CDR1 DFQATT, CDR2 SNEGSKA (reference sequence). The chain's CDR3 is CSARAPFERESSYNEQFF. CDR3 bases: TGCAGTGCTAGGGCCCCCTTTGAGCGGGAGAGCTCCTACAATGAGCAGTTCTTC.

This clonotype was observed a handful of times. The genes are TRBV7-9 and TRBJ1-2; D gene unclear. The germline V gene encodes CDR1 SEHNR and CDR2 FQNEAQ (reference sequence). CDR3 length: 16 residues. Trimming cost V 9 bases and J 0 bases, with 20 bases left between them. In nucleotides, the CDR3 is TGTGCCAGTGCCCCGAGCAGCAATTCAGCTAACTATGGCTACACCTTC. Residues: CASAPSSNSANYGYTF. Supplemented by reference TRBV7-9 and TRBJ1-2, the full variable domain reads DTGVSQNPRHKITKRGQNVTFRCDPISEHNRLYWYRQTLGQGPEFLTYFQNEAQLEKSRLLSDRFSAERPKGSFSTLEIQRTEQGDSAMYLCASAPSSNSANYGYTFGSGTRLTVV.

This clonotype was recorded a few times. V gene TRBV20-1 combines with J gene TRBJ1-2, with D uncertain. Germline CDR1 DFQATT, CDR2 SNEGSKA (reference sequence). V was clipped by 6 bases and J by 7 bases, with 15 bases between them. This CDR3 is built from 12 residues. The CDR3 is CSAPIGSSGYTF. Written as DNA, the CDR3 is TGCAGTGCCCCGATCGGGAGCTCTGGCTACACCTTC.

This chain links TRBV16 with TRBJ1-3; D is undetermined. This CDR3 has 14 residues. The ends were cut back, 2 bases at V and 2 bases at J, with 7 bases in the middle. Germline lookup yields CDR1 KGHSY and CDR2 FQNENV. CDR3 protein: CASSQTATGNTIYF. The CDR3 region has the DNA TGTGCCAGCAGCCAAACAGCCACTGGAAACACCATATATTTT.

The chain is built from TRBV5-5 and TRBJ2-1; unclear D gene. Germline V lookup: CDR1 SGHKS, CDR2 YYEKEE (reference sequence). The V gene lost 0 bases and the J gene lost 3 bases, with 10 bases spanning the gap. CDR3 length: 15 amino acids. DNA for the CDR3: TGTGCCAGCAGCTTGGGGCTAGGGCTCTACAATGAGCAGTTCTTC. Protein sequence: CASSLGLGLYNEQFF.

The chain combines TRBV27 with TRBJ2-3, with D possibly TRBD2 on 6 matching bases. With 0 bases removed from V and 0 bases from J, the gap between germline ends came to 16 bases. Germline V gene lookup returns CDR1 MNHEY and CDR2 SMNVEV (reference sequence). The CDR3 sequence is 18 residues long. CDR3 DNA sequence: TGTGCCAGCAGTTTATCTCTGATAGCGGTAGCTAGCACAGATACGCAGTATTTT. Translation: CASSLSLIAVASTDTQYF.

This clonotype was found a few times. This sequence joins TRBV9 and TRBJ2-3; TRBD1 or TRBD2 may be the D gene (6 bases each). Germline lookup yields CDR1 SGDLS and CDR2 YYNGEE. The CDR3 covers 17 residues. The V and J ends lost 0 bases and 1 base respectively, with 15 bases between them. CDR3 sequence reads: CASSVAGGLARTDTQYF. In nucleotides, the CDR3 is TGTGCCAGCAGCGTAGCTGGGGGGCTAGCGCGCACAGATACGCAGTATTTT. The full variable domain, completed using reference TRBV9 and TRBJ2-3, is DSGVTQTPKHLITATGQRVTLRCSPRSGDLSVYWYQQSLDQGLQFLIQYYNGEERAKGNILERFSAQQFPDLHSELNLSSLELGDSALYFCASSVAGGLARTDTQYFGPGTRLTVL.

The chain recombines TRBV7-2 with TRBJ2-7; D unclear. Trimming removed 2 bases at V and 3 bases at J, with 14 bases between. Germline CDR1 and CDR2: SGHTA and FQGNSA. The length of the CDR3 is 15 residues. This CDR3 is CASSLSYGVCYEQYF. The CDR3 bases are TGTGCCAGCAGCTTAAGTTATGGGGTTTGCTACGAGCAGTACTTC.

On this clonotype: A much bigger clone sits one base away, suggesting this may be a read error. The rearrangement uses TRBV6-1 and TRBJ2-2; 7 bases are shared with TRBD1. CDR3 length equals 14 residues. V lost 6 bases to trimming and J lost 1 base; unmatched junction nucleotides: 2. Per germline, CDR1 MNHNS and CDR2 SASEGT. CDR3 residues: CASSGDRNTGELFF. The CDR3 DNA reads TGTGCCAGCAGCGGGGACAGGAACACCGGGGAGCTGTTTTTT.

The chain has TRBV20-1 and TRBJ2-3, with D unclear. V was shortened by 0 bases and J by 1 base, with 14 bases between the two germline ends. The germline V gene encodes CDR1 DFQATT and CDR2 SNEGSKA (reference sequence). The CDR3 spans 16 residues. As DNA, the CDR3 is TGCAGTGCTAGAGACATCCCTTTAAGGGGCACAGATACGCAGTATTTT. Translated: CSARDIPLRGTDTQYF.

This clonotype was observed a handful of times. The gene calls are TRBV4-1 and TRBJ2-1; 9 nucleotides agree with TRBD1. The germline gives CDR1 MGHRA, CDR2 YSYEKL. The V and J ends lost 4 bases and 9 bases, in that order; junction bases with no gene match: 10. The CDR3 loop spans 15 amino acids. The CDR3: CASSRRTGDHGEQFF. The CDR3 nucleotides read TGCGCCAGCAGCCGAAGGACAGGGGATCATGGTGAGCAGTTCTTC.

This rearrangement joins TRBV20-1 to TRBJ2-7; 10 bases map to TRBD2. V shed 1 base, J shed 2 bases, and the junction held 11 bases outside the gene matches. This CDR3 is 17 amino acids long. CDR1 DFQATT and CDR2 SNEGSKA come from the germline V gene (reference sequence). CDR3: CSARVSASGSSPYEQYF. The CDR3 nucleotides read TGCAGTGCTAGAGTTTCGGCTAGCGGGAGCTCCCCCTACGAGCAGTACTTC.

Only a few counts were recorded for this clonotype. The chain has TRBV20-1 and TRBJ2-7; a weak D match, TRBD1 (6 bases). Per germline, CDR1 DFQATT and CDR2 SNEGSKA (reference sequence). Trimming removed 1 base from V and 3 bases from J, with 25 bases in between. The length of the CDR3 is 18 residues. For the CDR3, the DNA is TGCAGTGCTAGAGGCCCCCTCAACAGCCAAAAAGGGGGCTACGAGCAGTACTTC. Protein: CSARGPLNSQKGGYEQYF.

This chain joins TRBV20-1 and TRBJ2-3; no reliable D call. CDR1 and CDR2 (germline): DFQATT, SNEGSKA (reference sequence). V lost 4 bases, J lost 4 bases, and 6 bases lay in between. This CDR3 contains 11 residues. CDR3 DNA sequence: TGCAGTGCTATAGTGGCAGATACGCAGTATTTT. Protein sequence: CSAIVADTQYF.

The chain has TRBV4-2 and TRBJ2-7; tentatively, D is TRBD2 (6 bases). V was pared by 1 base and J by 7 bases, with 20 bases between. CDR1 is LGHNA, CDR2 YNFKEQ, per germline. The CDR3 spans 16 residues. The CDR3 loop reads CASSQGRDFSYNEQYF. DNA of the CDR3: TGTGCCAGCAGCCAAGGGAGGGACTTCTCCTACAATGAGCAGTACTTC.

This clonotype was counted only a few times. The chain carries TRBV7-2 and TRBJ2-5; a possible D gene is TRBD1 (5 bases). Trimming pared 1 base from V and 4 bases from J, leaving 16 bases between. This CDR3 is built from 16 residues. Per germline, CDR1 SGHTA and CDR2 FQGNSA. CDR3 sequence: CASSLVGSVGAETQYF. The CDR3 DNA is TGTGCCAGCAGCTTAGTGGGAAGTGTTGGGGCAGAGACCCAGTACTTC.

V gene TRBV20-1 combines with J gene TRBJ1-4; no definite D call. Deletions cut 1 base from V and 1 base from J, with 4 bases between. This CDR3 comprises 13 residues. CDR1 is DFQATT, CDR2 SNEGSKA, per germline (reference sequence). The chain's CDR3 is CSARGKTNEKLFF. CDR3 nucleotide sequence: TGCAGTGCTAGAGGGAAAACTAATGAAAAACTGTTTTTT.

The chain uses TRBV11-2 and TRBJ1-6, with D perhaps TRBD1 (6 bases). The CDR3 runs to 15 residues. The V end was cut by 5 bases, the J end by 4 bases, with 12 bases between. Germline V CDR1 and CDR2: SGHAT, FQNNGV. The CDR3 bases are TGTGCCAGCAGCCCGGGGGCTGAGTATAATTCACCCCTCCACTTT. It is translated as CASSPGAEYNSPLHF.